This record looks at one TCR beta chain sequence and its context. This entry is derived from a study of cytomegalovirus exposure and HLA in healthy donors. The repertoire was sequenced with immunoSEQ multiplex PCR; TCRdb's copy has only in-frame clones and lacks some. Found here are about 330,000 clones, about 85% of them singletons; the top ten hold approximately 1%. Germline V gene sequence: CDR1 SNHLY, CDR2 FYNNEI. The CDR3 runs 15 residues. V was clipped by 4 bases and J by 7 bases; unmatched bases: 7. This rearrangement joins TRBV2 to TRBJ1-5, with 10 bases aligning to TRBD1. Sequencing was done on a sample of PBMCs. The clonotype comes from a woman aged 25 to 39 in good health and CMV-seropositive. DNA for the CDR3: TGTGCCAGCAGTGCCCGACAGGGGGCGGAGCAGCCCCAGCATTTT. Its translation: CASSARQGAEQPQHF.